One and the same sample provided the 14 T cell receptor beta chains below, sequenced in a study of cytomegalovirus exposure and HLA in healthy donors. PCR primers comprised 60 Vbeta and 13 Jbeta primers. Only in-frame clones appear in the TCRdb table, and some are missing; sequencing was by immunoSEQ multiplex PCR. Seen here are approximately 100,000 clones, over 65% observed once, and the top ten hold about a sixth. The sample taken for sequencing was PBMCs. The receptors were sampled from a man between 60 and 70 years old in good health and CMV-seropositive.

This clone has only one observation. V gene TRBV4-1 combines with J gene TRBJ2-3; 7 bases are shared with TRBD1. CDR1 and CDR2 from the germline V gene are MGHRA and YSYEKL. This CDR3 contains 16 residues. J gave up 1 base and V 4 bases, and 8 bases lay outside the gene matches. The CDR3, as DNA: TGCGCCAGCAGCCCCGAAGGGGGCGGAGGCACAGATACGCAGTATTTT. Translated, it gives CASSPEGGGGTDTQYF.

This chain links TRBV6-1 with TRBJ2-5; 8 bases are a match to TRBD2. The DNA end lines up better with TRBJ2-7; the J call may be wrong. Germline V lookup: CDR1 MNHNS, CDR2 SASEGT. The CDR3 totals 16 residues. This CDR3 is CASSKGSRGGSYEQYF. CDR3 in DNA: TGTGCCAGCAGTAAAGGGTCCCGGGGGGGCTCCTACGAGCAGTACTTC.

V gene TRBV9 combines with J gene TRBJ2-5, with D maybe TRBD2 (5 bases). Trimming stripped 0 bases from V and 5 bases from J, with 14 bases between. This CDR3 is built from 15 residues. Germline CDR1 SGDLS, CDR2 YYNGEE. The CDR3 sequence is CASSVGHPRGETQYF. CDR3 DNA sequence: TGTGCCAGCAGCGTAGGACATCCCCGCGGGGAGACCCAGTACTTC.

V and J are TRBV6-6 and TRBJ1-1; D gene uncertain. There are 13 residues in the CDR3. Germline V gene sequence: CDR1 MNHNY, CDR2 SVGAGI (reference sequence). Trimming stripped 5 bases from V and 1 base from J, with 8 bases between. The CDR3: CASSGSGNTEAFF. The CDR3 coding sequence is TGTGCCAGCAGTGGCAGCGGGAACACTGAAGCTTTCTTT.

This clone came up a few times. The V call is TRBV4-1, the J call TRBJ1-4; no reliable D call. V lost 4 bases and J lost 0, with 9 bases in between. CDR1 is MGHRA, CDR2 YSYEKL, per germline. This CDR3 has 15 amino acids. The CDR3 DNA sequence: TGCGCCAGCAGCCCCCCACACCCAACTAATGAAAAACTGTTTTTT. It encodes CASSPPHPTNEKLFF.

The CDR3 nucleotides are TGTGCCAGCAGCCGGACAATAGGTGTACCCGGGGAGCTGTTTTTT. This codes for CASSRTIGVPGELFF. The rearrangement joins TRBV7-8 to TRBJ2-2, with D perhaps TRBD1 (5 bases). V gave up 5 bases and J gave up 6 bases, with 16 bases separating them. Germline CDR1 is SGHVS and CDR2 is FQNEAQ. This CDR3 comprises 15 residues.

In DNA, the CDR3 is TGTGCCAGCAGCTTGGCAATAGGCGGGGGTGCCGGTGGCACCGGGGAGCTGTTTTTT. Protein sequence: CASSLAIGGGAGGTGELFF. The rearrangement links TRBV5-4 to TRBJ2-2; the match to TRBD2 covers 7 bases. In germline, CDR1 is SGHNT, CDR2 YYREEE (reference sequence). The V segment lost 0 bases and the J segment 4 bases; nucleotides outside the gene matches: 15. The CDR3 is 19 amino acids.

The gene calls are TRBV6-6 and TRBJ2-7; D may be TRBD1 (6 bases). Per germline, CDR1 MNHNY and CDR2 SVGAGI (reference sequence). V was clipped by 6 bases and J by 2 bases, with 11 bases between them. This CDR3 has 13 amino acids. This CDR3 is CASSRTDTYEQYF. The CDR3 DNA sequence: TGTGCCAGCAGCCGGACAGACACCTACGAGCAGTACTTC.

The chain carries TRBV2 and TRBJ1-5, with D possibly TRBD1 on 5 matching bases. This CDR3 spans 15 amino acids. Trimming shortened V by 6 bases and J by 2 bases, and 14 bases separated the two germline ends. Germline CDR1 is SNHLY and CDR2 is FYNNEI. Here the CDR3 DNA reads TGTGCCAGCAGCCGGGACTCGCAAGGCAATCAGCCCCAGCATTTT. Protein product: CASSRDSQGNQPQHF.

The rearrangement uses TRBV7-3 and TRBJ2-3, with D possibly matching TRBD2 (6 bases). Germline CDR1 reads SGHTA; CDR2 reads FQGTGA. This CDR3 is 14 amino acids long. Trimming removed 5 bases at V and 4 bases at J, with 13 bases between. This chain's CDR3 is CASSPKTRADTQYF. DNA for the CDR3: TGTGCCAGCAGCCCCAAGACTAGGGCAGATACGCAGTATTTT. Using reference TRBV7-3 and TRBJ2-3 for the parts outside the CDR3, the full variable domain is GAGVSQTPSNKVTEKGKYVELRCDPISGHTALYWYRQSLGQGPEFLIYFQGTGAADDSGLPNDRFFAVRPEGSVSTLKIQRTERGDSAVYLCASSPKTRADTQYFGPGTRLTVL.

CDR3 nucleotide sequence: TGTGCCACCAGCAGCCCTGGTTCTAGCGGGGGGGCCAGGCAGTTCTTC. It translates to CATSSPGSSGGARQFF. The rearrangement joins TRBV15 to TRBJ2-1; TRBD2 matches 12 bases. This CDR3 contains 16 residues. Germline V gene sequence: CDR1 LNHNV, CDR2 YYDKDF (reference sequence). V shed 3 bases and J 12 bases; nucleotides not matched to a gene: 12. Combining the CDR3 with reference TRBV15 and TRBJ2-1 gives the whole variable domain DAMVIQNPRYQVTQFGKPVTLSCSQTLNHNVMYWYQQKSSQAPKLLFHYYDKDFNNEADTPDNFQSRRPNTSFCFLDIRSPGLGDTAMYLCATSSPGSSGGARQFFGPGTRLTVL.

The chain is built from TRBV10-3 and TRBJ1-3; weak D call: TRBD1 (6 bases). The CDR3 has 10 residues. Germline V gene data show CDR1 as ENHRY and CDR2 as SYGVKD. V was pared by 10 bases and J by 8 bases, with 9 bases between. CDR3 nucleotide sequence: TGTGCCACTGAGGGGGACACCATATATTTT. Its translation is CATEGDTIYF.

Only one count was recorded for this clone. Other DNA sequences within the sample encode an identical CDR3. The V call is TRBV7-2, the J call TRBJ2-3; perhaps TRBD2 as D (5 bases). V was pared by 5 bases and J by 4 bases, with 7 bases between. The germline gives CDR1 SGHTA, CDR2 FQGNSA. The CDR3 contains 12 residues. CDR3 DNA: TGTGCCAGCAGCCCACTAGCAGATACGCAGTATTTT. Its translation is CASSPLADTQYF. The complete variable domain, with remaining parts taken from reference TRBV7-2 and TRBJ2-3, reads GAGVSQSPSNKVTEKGKDVELRCDPISGHTALYWYRQSLGQGLEFLIYFQGNSAPDKSGLPSDRFSAERTGGSVSTLTIQRTQQEDSAVYLCASSPLADTQYFGPGTRLTVL.

J is TRBJ1-5 and V is TRBV28; weak D call: TRBD1 (6 bases). Trimming pared 9 bases from V and 3 bases from J, leaving 9 bases between. The CDR3 has 12 amino acids. The V gene's germline CDR1 is MDHEN and CDR2 SYDVKM. The CDR3 nucleotides read TGTGCCAGTGGACAGTCCAATCAGCCCCAGCATTTT. This codes for CASGQSNQPQHF.